The source of this TCR beta chain is a study of shared clonotypes between healthy human individuals. V shed 0 bases and J shed 4 bases, with 9 bases lying between them. CDR1 is SGHRS and CDR2 is YFSETQ in the germline V gene. The CDR3 runs to 14 residues. The table came from immunoSEQ multiplex PCR; TCRdb's copy has only in-frame clones and leaves some out. The sample shows fewer than 850,000 clones, 72% of them seen only once. The sample was memory CD4+ T cells sorted from blood. The subset denotes: CD45RA-negative fraction. The chain combines TRBV5-1 with TRBJ2-3; D remains unclear. This clonotype originated in a woman aged 25 to 39 in good health. The CDR3 coding sequence is TGCGCCAGCAGCTTGGGTGGCAAATCAGATACGCAGTATTTT. This codes for CASSLGGKSDTQYF.